One sample yielded the 20 T cell receptor beta chains listed below, sequenced in a study of cytomegalovirus exposure and HLA in healthy donors. In the PCR, 60 Vbeta and 13 Jbeta primers were used. Profiling relied on immunoSEQ multiplex PCR, and the TCRdb table lists in-frame clones only, not all of them. There are roughly 41,000 clones in the sample, with roughly 0.99% held by the top ten. What was sequenced was PBMCs. The receptors stem from a woman between 40 and 50 years old in good health and CMV-seronegative.

The chain joins TRBV2 to TRBJ2-7; a possible D gene is TRBD2 (6 bases). This CDR3 has 12 amino acids. CDR1 and CDR2 from the germline V gene are SNHLY and FYNNEI. The V end was cut by 8 bases, the J end by 4 bases, with 12 bases between. CDR3: CASARENYEQYF. The CDR3 coding sequence is TGTGCCAGCGCCCGGGAGAATTACGAGCAGTACTTC.

The rearrangement joins TRBV27 to TRBJ2-5, with D possibly matching TRBD1 (6 bases). The V end lost 5 bases, the J end lost 0 bases, and 19 bases lay between the germline ends. In germline, CDR1 is MNHEY, CDR2 SMNVEV (reference sequence). This CDR3 has 17 amino acids. The CDR3 loop reads CASSPFWTAQYQETQYF. CDR3 nucleotide sequence: TGTGCCAGCAGTCCATTCTGGACAGCACAGTACCAAGAGACCCAGTACTTC.

This sequence joins TRBV28 and TRBJ2-7, with 7 positions matching TRBD2. Unmatched junction bases numbered 8, after V lost 1 base and J lost 2 bases. Germline-derived CDR1 and CDR2 are MDHEN and SYDVKM. The CDR3 has 16 amino acids. For the CDR3, the DNA is TGTGCCAGCAGTTTATCGGGTCTAGCGGCAACCTACGAGCAGTACTTC. It is translated as CASSLSGLAATYEQYF. Looking up the rest from reference TRBV28 and TRBJ2-7 gives the full variable domain: DVKVTQSSRYLVKRTGEKVFLECVQDMDHENMFWYRQDPGLGLRLIYFSYDVKMKEKGDIPEGYSVSREKKERFSLILESASTNQTSMYLCASSLSGLAATYEQYFGPGTRLTVT.

J is TRBJ1-5 and V is TRBV7-9, with 8 bases lining up with TRBD1. The CDR3 contains 14 residues. Unmatched junction bases numbered 0, after V lost 1 base and J lost 4 bases. Germline V gene sequence: CDR1 SEHNR, CDR2 FQNEAQ (reference sequence). CDR3 loop: CASSLGQGNQPQHF. The DNA for the CDR3 is TGTGCCAGCAGCTTAGGACAGGGGAATCAGCCCCAGCATTTT.

This rearrangement joins TRBV29-1 to TRBJ1-1, with TRBD1 identical over 8 bases. This CDR3 comprises 14 residues. CDR1 and CDR2 from the germline V gene are SQVTM and ANQGSEA. Trimming cost V 6 bases and J 4 bases; bases outside gene matches: 10. The CDR3 DNA reads as TGCAGCGTGGCAGGACAGGGTCGGGGCACTGAAGCTTTCTTT. Amino acids: CSVAGQGRGTEAFF.

The V call is TRBV11-2, the J call TRBJ1-5; the match to TRBD1 covers 7 bases. CDR1 and CDR2 from the germline V gene are SGHAT and FQNNGV. The CDR3 loop spans 15 amino acids. With 5 bases clipped from V and 5 bases from J, the junction kept 9 bases outside the gene matches. CDR3 sequence reads: CASSQGRQGDQPQHF. CDR3 nucleotide sequence: TGTGCCAGCAGCCAGGGTAGGCAGGGGGATCAGCCCCAGCATTTT.

This chain connects TRBV4-3 to TRBJ1-4; D might be TRBD1 (5 bases). This CDR3 region has 17 residues. Germline lookup yields CDR1 LGHNA and CDR2 YSLEER. V was cut by 0 bases and J by 3 bases, with 14 bases left in between. The chain's CDR3 is CASSQEYRTRPNEKLFF. In DNA, the CDR3 is TGCGCCAGCAGCCAAGAATATAGGACACGGCCTAATGAAAAACTGTTTTTT.

V is TRBV18 and J is TRBJ2-7; a possible D gene is TRBD2 (6 bases). CDR3 size: 14 residues. CDR1 is KGHSH, CDR2 LQKENI, per germline. Trimming stripped 6 bases from V and 6 bases from J, with 18 bases between. The CDR3 sequence: CASSLGGTGGEQYF. The CDR3 DNA follows: TGTGCCAGCTCGCTCGGCGGGACTGGGGGCGAGCAGTACTTC.

This chain connects TRBV29-1 to TRBJ2-5, with D uncertain. Germline lookup yields CDR1 SQVTM and CDR2 ANQGSEA. This CDR3 spans 11 amino acids. Trimming shortened V by 4 bases and J by 1 base, and 4 bases separated the two germline ends. In DNA, the CDR3 is TGCAGCGTTGGGCCCCAAGAGACCCAGTACTTC. Protein product: CSVGPQETQYF.

This rearrangement joins TRBV30 to TRBJ1-5; D is ambiguous. The CDR3 has 13 residues. Trimming took off 0 bases at V and 5 bases at J, with 8 bases between the two ends. CDR1 and CDR2 from the germline V gene are GTSNPN and SVGIG (reference sequence). CDR3 loop: CAWSVREDQPQHF. The CDR3 DNA sequence: TGTGCCTGGAGTGTACGAGAGGATCAGCCCCAGCATTTT.

The gene calls are TRBV19 and TRBJ1-1; TRBD1 matches 9 bases. This CDR3 region has 15 residues. Germline values: CDR1 LNHDA, CDR2 SQIVND (reference sequence). The V gene end was trimmed by 3 bases and the J gene end by 1 base; junction bases not matched to a gene: 3. DNA for the CDR3: TGTGCCAGTAGTATCGGGGGACAGGGGAACACTGAAGCTTTCTTT. Encoded protein: CASSIGGQGNTEAFF.

The chain is built from TRBV6-1 and TRBJ1-5, with D unclear. Trimming stripped 3 bases from V and 0 bases from J, with 9 bases between. The length of the CDR3 is 15 residues. The germline V gene has CDR1 MNHNS and CDR2 SASEGT. The DNA for the CDR3 is TGTGCCAGCAGTGAGAGACACAATAGCAATCAGCCCCAGCATTTT. It specifies CASSERHNSNQPQHF.

V gene TRBV7-9 combines with J gene TRBJ1-2; 8 nucleotides line up with TRBD1. Germline V gene data show CDR1 as SEHNR and CDR2 as FQNEAQ (reference sequence). The trim removed 1 base at V and 8 bases at J, leaving 6 bases unmatched. The CDR3 sequence is 14 residues long. The CDR3 DNA is TGTGCCAGCAGCTTAGGACAGGGGATTGGCGGCTACACCTTC. Its protein product is CASSLGQGIGGYTF.

V usage is TRBV7-2 and J usage is TRBJ2-3; TRBD2 matches at 16 bases. From germline, CDR1 is SGHTA and CDR2 FQGNSA. The V segment lost 0 bases and the J segment 2 bases; nucleotides outside the gene matches: 5. The CDR3 consists of 19 residues. CDR3 loop: CASSLATGTSGRATDTQYF. DNA of the CDR3: TGTGCCAGCAGCTTAGCGACCGGGACTAGCGGGAGGGCCACAGATACGCAGTATTTT. Combining the CDR3 with reference TRBV7-2 and TRBJ2-3 gives the whole variable domain GAGVSQSPSNKVTEKGKDVELRCDPISGHTALYWYRQSLGQGLEFLIYFQGNSAPDKSGLPSDRFSAERTGGSVSTLTIQRTQQEDSAVYLCASSLATGTSGRATDTQYFGPGTRLTVL.

The chain uses TRBV7-2 and TRBJ1-2; 8 nucleotides align to TRBD1. Losses at the gene ends were 7 bases for V and 4 bases for J; bases not matched to a gene: 5. CDR3 size: 13 residues. CDR1 and CDR2 from the germline V gene are SGHTA and FQGNSA. The CDR3 region is CASNQGAVYGYTF. The CDR3 DNA reads as TGTGCCAGCAACCAGGGGGCAGTCTATGGCTACACCTTC.

CDR3 sequence reads: CASSPTVTPYQPQHF. Written as DNA, the CDR3 is TGTGCCAGCTCACCAACAGTCACGCCTTATCAGCCCCAGCATTTT. The chain joins TRBV18 to TRBJ1-5, with D unresolved. V was trimmed by 2 bases and J by 5 bases, leaving 13 bases between them. Germline V gene data show CDR1 as KGHSH and CDR2 as LQKENI. The CDR3 runs to 15 residues.

The chain uses TRBV29-1 and TRBJ2-1; the match to TRBD1 covers 11 bases. Germline CDR1 reads SQVTM; CDR2 reads ANQGSEA. Unmatched junction bases numbered 13, after V lost 6 bases and J lost 3 bases. CDR3 length: 17 amino acids. The CDR3 DNA follows: TGCAGCGTGTCCGGGACAGGGGGTTTGAGACGCTACAATGAGCAGTTCTTC. Translation: CSVSGTGGLRRYNEQFF.

V is TRBV5-1 and J is TRBJ2-3; D gene ambiguous. From germline, CDR1 is SGHRS and CDR2 YFSETQ. The CDR3 is made up of 16 amino acids. The V end was cut by 2 bases, the J end by 1 base, with 14 bases between. CDR3 amino acids: CASSLPGDLGTDTQYF. The CDR3 nucleotides are TGCGCCAGCAGCTTACCTGGAGATCTTGGCACAGATACGCAGTATTTT.

The chain is built from TRBV2 and TRBJ2-3; 8 positions match TRBD2. V was pared by 3 bases and J by 4 bases, with 6 bases of the junction left unmatched. The germline CDR1 and CDR2 sequences are SNHLY and FYNNEI. The CDR3 length is 15 residues. The chain's CDR3 is CASSESGSNADTQYF. The CDR3 nucleotides read TGTGCCAGCAGTGAGAGCGGGAGTAACGCAGATACGCAGTATTTT.

This chain links TRBV9 with TRBJ1-1; a weak D match, TRBD1 (5 bases). Germline assignment: CDR1 SGDLS and CDR2 YYNGEE. The V end lost 4 bases, the J end lost 5 bases, and 15 bases lay between the germline ends. This CDR3 is built from 14 residues. In nucleotides, the CDR3 is TGTGCCAGCAGCCCCTTAGGGCGGGGGACTGAAGCTTTCTTT. Amino acids: CASSPLGRGTEAFF. The full variable domain, completed using reference TRBV9 and TRBJ1-1, is DSGVTQTPKHLITATGQRVTLRCSPRSGDLSVYWYQQSLDQGLQFLIQYYNGEERAKGNILERFSAQQFPDLHSELNLSSLELGDSALYFCASSPLGRGTEAFFGQGTRLTVV.